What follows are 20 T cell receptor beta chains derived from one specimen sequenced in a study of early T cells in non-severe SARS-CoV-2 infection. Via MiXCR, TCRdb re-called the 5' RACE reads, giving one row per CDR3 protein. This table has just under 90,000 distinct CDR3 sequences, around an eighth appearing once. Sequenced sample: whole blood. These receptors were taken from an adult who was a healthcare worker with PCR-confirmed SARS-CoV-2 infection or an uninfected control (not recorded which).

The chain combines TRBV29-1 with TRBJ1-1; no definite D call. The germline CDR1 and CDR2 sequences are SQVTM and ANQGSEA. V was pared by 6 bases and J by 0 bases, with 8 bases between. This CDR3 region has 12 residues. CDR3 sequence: CSVNDVNTEAFF. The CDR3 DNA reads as TGCAGCGTAAACGACGTGAACACTGAAGCTTTCTTT.

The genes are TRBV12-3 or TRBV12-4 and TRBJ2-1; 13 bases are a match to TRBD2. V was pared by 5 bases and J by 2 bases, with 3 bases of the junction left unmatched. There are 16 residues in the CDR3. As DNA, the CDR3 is TGTGCCAGCAGTCGGACTAGCGGGAGAACCTACAATGAGCAGTTCTTC. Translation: CASSRTSGRTYNEQFF.

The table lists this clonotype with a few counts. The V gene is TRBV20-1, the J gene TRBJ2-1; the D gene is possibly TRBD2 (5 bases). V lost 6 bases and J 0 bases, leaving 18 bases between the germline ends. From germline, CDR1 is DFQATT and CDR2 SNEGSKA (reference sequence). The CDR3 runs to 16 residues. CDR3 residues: CSAARWERSSYNEQFF. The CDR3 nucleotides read TGCAGTGCCGCCCGATGGGAGCGGAGCTCCTACAATGAGCAGTTCTTC.

In DNA, the CDR3 is TGTGCCAGCAGTTTAGGGGCGGCTAGCTCCTACGAGCAGTACTTC. Its translation: CASSLGAASSYEQYF. J is TRBJ2-7 and V is TRBV28, with TRBD1 as a possible D gene (5 bases). CDR3 length: 15 amino acids. Between the trimmed V and J ends, which lost 2 bases and 0 bases, there was a span of 11 bases. Germline V gives CDR1 MDHEN, CDR2 SYDVKM. Looking up the rest from reference TRBV28 and TRBJ2-7 gives the full variable domain: DVKVTQSSRYLVKRTGEKVFLECVQDMDHENMFWYRQDPGLGLRLIYFSYDVKMKEKGDIPEGYSVSREKKERFSLILESASTNQTSMYLCASSLGAASSYEQYFGPGTRLTVT.

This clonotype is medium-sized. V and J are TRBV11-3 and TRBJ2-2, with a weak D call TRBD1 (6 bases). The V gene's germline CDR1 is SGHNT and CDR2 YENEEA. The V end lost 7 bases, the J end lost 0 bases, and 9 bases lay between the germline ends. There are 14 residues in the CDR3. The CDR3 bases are TGTGCCAGCAAGGGACAAACGAACACCGGGGAGCTGTTTTTT. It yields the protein CASKGQTNTGELFF.

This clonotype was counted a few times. CDR3 nucleotide sequence: TGCAGCGCTGGACTAGCGGGAGGTAGTGAGCAGTTCTTC. Its translation: CSAGLAGGSEQFF. The genes are TRBV29-1 and TRBJ2-1; 14 bases fit TRBD2. The V gene's germline CDR1 is SQVTM and CDR2 ANQGSEA. V shed 7 bases, J shed 9 bases, and the junction held 5 bases outside the gene matches. The CDR3 runs 13 residues.

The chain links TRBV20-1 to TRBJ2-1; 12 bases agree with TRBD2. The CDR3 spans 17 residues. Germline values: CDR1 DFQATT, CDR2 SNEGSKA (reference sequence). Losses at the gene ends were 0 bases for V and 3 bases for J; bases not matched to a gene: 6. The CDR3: CSARDLRLAGVYNEQFF. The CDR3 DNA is TGCAGTGCTAGAGATCTCCGACTAGCGGGGGTCTACAATGAGCAGTTCTTC.

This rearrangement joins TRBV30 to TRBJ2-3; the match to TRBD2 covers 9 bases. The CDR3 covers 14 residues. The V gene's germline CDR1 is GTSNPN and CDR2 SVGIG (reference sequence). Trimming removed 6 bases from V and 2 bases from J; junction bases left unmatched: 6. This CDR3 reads CACQLAGFTDTQYF. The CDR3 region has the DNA TGTGCCTGCCAACTAGCGGGTTTCACAGATACGCAGTATTTT.

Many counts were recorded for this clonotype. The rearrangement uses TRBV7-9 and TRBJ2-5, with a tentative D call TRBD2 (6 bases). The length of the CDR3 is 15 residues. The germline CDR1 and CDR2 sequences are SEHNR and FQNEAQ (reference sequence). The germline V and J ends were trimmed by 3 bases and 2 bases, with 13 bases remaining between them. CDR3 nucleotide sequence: TGTGCCAGCAGCTTCACGGGGGTCGAGCAAGAGACCCAGTACTTC. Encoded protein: CASSFTGVEQETQYF.

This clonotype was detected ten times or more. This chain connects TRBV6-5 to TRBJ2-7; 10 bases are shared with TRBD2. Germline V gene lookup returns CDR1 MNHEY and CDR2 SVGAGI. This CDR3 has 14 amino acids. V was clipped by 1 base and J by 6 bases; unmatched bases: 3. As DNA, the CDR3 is TGTGCCAGCAGTTACTGGAGGACTAGCGGCGAGCAGTACTTC. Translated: CASSYWRTSGEQYF.

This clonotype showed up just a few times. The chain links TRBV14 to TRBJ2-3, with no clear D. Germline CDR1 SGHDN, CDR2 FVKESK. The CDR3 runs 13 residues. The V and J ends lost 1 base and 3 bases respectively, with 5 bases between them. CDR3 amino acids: CASSQVRTDTQYF. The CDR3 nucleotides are TGTGCCAGCAGCCAAGTTAGGACAGATACGCAGTATTTT.

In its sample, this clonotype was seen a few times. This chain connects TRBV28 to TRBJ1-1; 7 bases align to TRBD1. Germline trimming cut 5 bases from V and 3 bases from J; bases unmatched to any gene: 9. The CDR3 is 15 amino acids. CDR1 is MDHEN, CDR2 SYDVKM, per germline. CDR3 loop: CASSIPTGRYTEAFF. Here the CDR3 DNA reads TGTGCCAGCAGTATCCCGACAGGGAGGTACACTGAAGCTTTCTTT.

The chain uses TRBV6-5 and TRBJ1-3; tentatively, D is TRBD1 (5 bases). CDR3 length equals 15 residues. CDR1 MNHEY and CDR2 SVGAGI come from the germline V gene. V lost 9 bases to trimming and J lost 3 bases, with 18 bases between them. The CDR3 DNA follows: TGTGCCAGTACCGGCGGGGCTCTTTTTGGAAACACCATATATTTT. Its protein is CASTGGALFGNTIYF.

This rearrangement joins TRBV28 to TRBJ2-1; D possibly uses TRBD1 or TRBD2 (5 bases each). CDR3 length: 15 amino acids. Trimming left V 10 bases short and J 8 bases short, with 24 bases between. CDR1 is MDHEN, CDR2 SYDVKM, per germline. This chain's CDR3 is CATLGRDAEGYEQFF. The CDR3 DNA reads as TGTGCCACCCTTGGTAGGGACGCAGAGGGGTATGAGCAGTTCTTC.

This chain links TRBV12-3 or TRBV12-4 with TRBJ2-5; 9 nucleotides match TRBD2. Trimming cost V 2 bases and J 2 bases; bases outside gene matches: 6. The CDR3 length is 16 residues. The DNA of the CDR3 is TGTGCCAGCAGTTTAAGGCCGGGACTAGCACAAGAGACCCAGTACTTC. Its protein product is CASSLRPGLAQETQYF.

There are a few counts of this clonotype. In DNA, the CDR3 is TGTGCCAGCAGCTTAGGCCGGACAGGGTCCGGTGAGCAGTTCTTC. It encodes CASSLGRTGSGEQFF. V usage is TRBV11-2 and J usage is TRBJ2-1; 8 bases are shared with TRBD1. Trimming at V came to 1 base and at J to 9 bases, leaving 8 bases not matched to a gene. The germline gives CDR1 SGHAT, CDR2 FQNNGV. The length of the CDR3 is 15 residues.

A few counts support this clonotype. DNA for the CDR3: TGTGCCAGCAGCTCCCCCGGGACAGGGAGCGGCAATCAGCCCCAGCATTTT. Translated, it gives CASSSPGTGSGNQPQHF. The chain joins TRBV5-4 to TRBJ1-5, with 9 bases that match TRBD1. V was pared by 3 bases and J by 2 bases, with 9 bases of the junction left unmatched. The CDR3 sequence is 17 residues long. Germline CDR1 and CDR2: SGHNT and YYREEE (reference sequence).

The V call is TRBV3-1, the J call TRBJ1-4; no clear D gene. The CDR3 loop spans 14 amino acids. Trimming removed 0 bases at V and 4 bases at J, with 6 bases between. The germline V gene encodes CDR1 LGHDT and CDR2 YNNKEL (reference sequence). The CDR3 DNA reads TGTGCCAGCAGCCAAGATGGATTTAATGAAAAACTGTTTTTT. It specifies CASSQDGFNEKLFF.

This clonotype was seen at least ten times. In DNA form, the CDR3 reads TGTGCCAGCACCCTGTCTGGGGCCAACGTCCTGACTTTC. Translating it yields CASTLSGANVLTF. The genes are TRBV28 and TRBJ2-6, with D uncertain. Looked up from germline, CDR1 is MDHEN and CDR2 is SYDVKM. CDR3 length: 13 residues. Deletions cut 7 bases from V and 1 base from J, with 5 bases between.

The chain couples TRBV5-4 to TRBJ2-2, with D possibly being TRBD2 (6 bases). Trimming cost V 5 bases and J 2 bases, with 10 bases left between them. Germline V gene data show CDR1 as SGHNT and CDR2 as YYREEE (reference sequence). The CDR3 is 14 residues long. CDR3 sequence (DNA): TGTGCCAGCAGTCGGGACTTTAACACCGGGGAGCTGTTTTTT. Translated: CASSRDFNTGELFF.